This TCR beta chain was identified during a study of CD8 T cells in ankylosing spondylitis. Study-wide findings and caveats: Matched ankylosing spondylitis synovial fluid reportedly contained a significantly enriched population of disease-linked clones.

One entry per CDR3 protein results from TCRdb running MiXCR on the 5' RACE reads. Of about 130,000 distinct CDR3 sequences in the sample, around 7% were seen once. This clonotype was seen at least ten times. What it binds is unknown. The CDR3 loop spans 12 amino acids. Trimming took 5 bases from V and 2 from J, leaving 10 bases between them. The V gene's germline CDR1 is DFQATT and CDR2 SNEGSKA (reference sequence). The sequence was obtained from a male donor with ankylosing spondylitis or in good health (not recorded which). The V call is TRBV20-1, the J call TRBJ2-7; maybe TRBD2 (6 bases). The sequenced sample was blood, either unsorted or a sorted T cell fraction (not recorded which). CDR3 residues: CSALRTTYEQYF. The CDR3 coding sequence is TGCAGTGCTCTAAGGACTACCTACGAGCAGTACTTC.